One and the same sample provided the 16 T cell receptor beta chains below, sequenced in a study of human T cells and chemical hapten exposure. TCRdb called the RACE reads again in MiXCR, with one record for every CDR3 protein. The sample includes around 150,000 distinct CDR3 sequences, 28% seen only once; the top ten take around 2.3%. The time point is: patch test 3, about 24 weeks after DPC sensitization. Treatment in this sample: therapeutic diphenylcyclopropenone sensitization with weekly scalp DPC. The sample here was whole blood, taken in connection with sensitization to the hapten diphenylcyclopropenone (DPC). These receptor sequences come from a young woman with alopecia areata. Some clones in this sample may be carry-over from other donors' samples.

The sample holds a few counts of this clonotype. CDR3 bases: TGTGCCAGCACCCCCCAGGGTCCGGGGGGCTACACCTTC. The encoded protein is CASTPQGPGGYTF. The rearrangement links TRBV6-5 to TRBJ1-2, with D possibly TRBD1 on 5 matching bases. Looked up from germline, CDR1 is MNHEY and CDR2 is SVGAGI. The V gene lost 7 bases and the J gene lost 8 bases, with 17 bases spanning the gap. The CDR3 loop spans 13 amino acids.

The chain is built from TRBV7-2 and TRBJ2-3, with TRBD2 matching over 8 bases. Trimming took 5 bases from V and 2 from J; bases not matched to a gene: 12. This CDR3 is built from 17 residues. Germline V gene lookup returns CDR1 SGHTA and CDR2 FQGNSA. In DNA, the CDR3 is TGTGCCAGCAGCCACAAAGAACCGGGGGGGTTCACAGATACGCAGTATTTT. Translated, it gives CASSHKEPGGFTDTQYF. Variable domain in full (rest from reference TRBV7-2 and TRBJ2-3): GAGVSQSPSNKVTEKGKDVELRCDPISGHTALYWYRQSLGQGLEFLIYFQGNSAPDKSGLPSDRFSAERTGGSVSTLTIQRTQQEDSAVYLCASSHKEPGGFTDTQYFGPGTRLTVL.

This clonotype appeared a single time. J is TRBJ2-3 and V is TRBV6-5; 9 bases are shared with TRBD1. There are 19 residues in the CDR3. Germline CDR1 reads MNHEY; CDR2 reads SVGAGI. The J segment lost 3 bases and the V segment lost 2 bases, leaving 15 bases of the junction unmatched. CDR3 amino acids: CASSYELPAGTGRTDTQYF. The CDR3 DNA reads TGTGCCAGCAGTTACGAGCTTCCCGCTGGGACAGGGAGGACAGATACGCAGTATTTT.

The V gene is TRBV5-1, the J gene TRBJ2-5, with D perhaps assigned TRBD1 or TRBD2 (5 bases each). The length of the CDR3 is 17 residues. Trimming cost V 3 bases and J 5 bases, with 23 bases left between them. Germline CDR1 and CDR2: SGHRS and YFSETQ. CDR3 in amino acids: CASSWMGRRGGSETQYF. CDR3 DNA sequence: TGCGCCAGCAGCTGGATGGGACGACGGGGTGGGTCGGAGACCCAGTACTTC.

The J gene is TRBJ1-1, the V gene TRBV7-2; D might be TRBD1 (5 bases). Per the germline V gene, CDR1 is SGHTA and CDR2 is FQGNSA. Trimming cost V 3 bases and J 5 bases, with 16 bases left between them. The CDR3 loop spans 15 amino acids. The CDR3 loop is CASSLYMGRKTEAFF. CDR3 coding DNA: TGTGCCAGCAGCTTGTATATGGGGCGGAAAACTGAAGCTTTCTTT.

The rearrangement links TRBV10-3 to TRBJ2-2; TRBD1 might be the D (7 bases). Trimming shortened V by 4 bases and J by 3 bases, and 9 bases separated the two germline ends. From germline, CDR1 is ENHRY and CDR2 SYGVKD. This CDR3 has 14 amino acids. The CDR3 loop is CAISGRGDTGELFF. Written as DNA, the CDR3 is TGTGCCATCAGTGGCAGGGGGGACACCGGGGAGCTGTTTTTT.

This clonotype has only a few counts. J is TRBJ1-1 and V is TRBV20-1; D is possibly TRBD1 (5 bases). In germline, CDR1 is DFQATT, CDR2 SNEGSKA (reference sequence). This CDR3 is 14 amino acids long. Deletions cut 3 bases from V and 1 base from J, with 12 bases between. The CDR3 DNA follows: TGCAGTGCTAGTATTGGACACTCGAACACTGAAGCTTTCTTT. Its protein is CSASIGHSNTEAFF.

At least ten counts were recorded for this clonotype. CDR3 DNA: TGTGCCAGCGGCCGTGCGTACAATGAGCAGTTCTTC. Its translation: CASGRAYNEQFF. The rearrangement links TRBV11-1 to TRBJ2-1; D unclear. This CDR3 contains 12 residues. In germline, CDR1 is SGHAT, CDR2 FQDESV (reference sequence). V dropped 8 bases and J dropped 4 bases, with 9 bases sitting between them.

DNA for the CDR3: TGTGCCAGCAGCCAATTCGAGGCACAGAACACTGAAGCTTTCTTT. Its protein product is CASSQFEAQNTEAFF. The chain has TRBV4-2 and TRBJ1-1; D is ambiguous. The germline V and J ends were trimmed by 2 bases and 1 base, with 11 bases remaining between them. CDR1 and CDR2 from the germline V gene are LGHNA and YNFKEQ. This CDR3 is built from 15 residues.

The V call is TRBV27, the J call TRBJ2-2; TRBD2 aligns across 10 bases. The CDR3 covers 17 residues. Germline V gene data show CDR1 as MNHEY and CDR2 as SMNVEV (reference sequence). The ends lost 7 bases at V and 5 bases at J; junction bases unmatched: 13. As DNA, the CDR3 is TGTGCCAGCACTCTTTTCCCCCTAGCGGGAGAAACCGGGGAGCTGTTTTTT. Translation: CASTLFPLAGETGELFF.

The chain links TRBV5-5 to TRBJ2-5, with D perhaps matching TRBD2 (6 bases). The CDR3 extends over 15 amino acids. Trimming cost V 4 bases and J 4 bases, with 17 bases left between them. Germline V gene sequence: CDR1 SGHKS, CDR2 YYEKEE (reference sequence). The CDR3 bases are TGTGCCAGCAGCATTAGCGGAAGCTGGGGAGAGACCCAGTACTTC. Protein product: CASSISGSWGETQYF.

This clonotype was picked up one time. This chain joins TRBV29-1 and TRBJ2-5; no firm D call. Germline V gene data show CDR1 as SQVTM and CDR2 as ANQGSEA. Trimming left V 5 bases short and J 5 bases short, with 15 bases between. The CDR3 sequence is 13 residues long. CDR3 nucleotides: TGCAGCGTTCATCTAGTGTCCCGGGAGACCCAGTACTTC. The encoded protein is CSVHLVSRETQYF.

This clonotype was recorded a few times. The V and J genes are TRBV2 and TRBJ2-3, with 9 nucleotides matching TRBD2. The V gene end was trimmed by 2 bases and the J gene end by 5 bases; junction bases not matched to a gene: 8. The germline V gene has CDR1 SNHLY and CDR2 FYNNEI. This CDR3 spans 16 amino acids. The CDR3 protein is CASSESGSGGKDTQYF. CDR3 bases: TGTGCCAGCAGTGAATCCGGTAGCGGGGGTAAAGATACGCAGTATTTT.

The rearrangement links TRBV27 to TRBJ2-2; D is ambiguous. V was pared by 3 bases and J by 0 bases, with 5 bases between. The CDR3 covers 14 residues. Germline lookup yields CDR1 MNHEY and CDR2 SMNVEV (reference sequence). The CDR3 loop is CASSFGSNTGELFF. Written as DNA, the CDR3 is TGTGCCAGCAGTTTTGGGTCGAACACCGGGGAGCTGTTTTTT.

This clonotype was detected only a few times. The chain combines TRBV6-2 or TRBV6-3 with TRBJ2-1; TRBD1 matches at 9 bases. The CDR3 is 15 residues long. V dropped 6 bases and J dropped 8; count of bases not matched to a gene: 11. The germline V gene has CDR1 MNHEY and CDR2 SVGEGT. The CDR3 nucleotides are TGTGCCAGCAGCTCCGGGACAGGGTGGTCTGATGAGCAGTTCTTC. It translates to CASSSGTGWSDEQFF.

This clonotype turned up a few times. The chain combines TRBV20-1 with TRBJ2-5, with D uncertain. The V and J ends lost 5 bases and 6 bases respectively, with 13 bases between them. Germline V gene sequence: CDR1 DFQATT, CDR2 SNEGSKA (reference sequence). The CDR3 is 12 amino acids. CDR3 residues: CSALFQTKTQYF. The CDR3 DNA sequence: TGCAGTGCTCTCTTCCAAACGAAGACCCAGTACTTC.